A selection of T cell receptor beta chains follows, all from one sample in a study of cytomegalovirus exposure and HLA in healthy donors. Only in-frame clones appear in the TCRdb table, and some are missing; sequencing was by immunoSEQ multiplex PCR. This sample has 250,000 to 300,000 clones, with around 90% found just once. Material: PBMCs. These receptors came from a woman younger than 30 in good health and CMV-seronegative. Both conserved end residues are part of each CDR3. The D gene is left open where the match is weak. Clone size is shown for a subset of rows, as once, few, many or a class of expanded clone.

clone_size,j_call,v_call,d_call,cdr3_nt,cdr3_aa
.,TRBJ2-1,TRBV4-1,.,TGCGCCAGCAGGCAGGTGGGTGAGCAGTTCTTC,CASRQVGEQFF
.,TRBJ1-1,TRBV7-9,.,TGTGCCAGCAGCTTAGATCCCACAGGCGAAGCTTTCTTT,CASSLDPTGEAFF
.,TRBJ2-1,TRBV5-6,.,TGTGCCAGCAGCTTGGTCTTCCGGGAAAATGAGCAGTTCTTC,CASSLVFRENEQFF
.,TRBJ1-5,TRBV30,.,TGTGCCTGGAGTCTCGCAGGGAATCAGCCCCAGCATTTT,CAWSLAGNQPQHF
.,TRBJ1-2,TRBV4-1,.,TGCGCCAGCAGCCAAGATACGCGACTCTATGGCTACACCTTC,CASSQDTRLYGYTF
.,TRBJ2-1,TRBV27,.,TGTGCCAGCAGGTCTCTAGGCGTATCCTACAATGAGCAGTTCTTC,CASRSLGVSYNEQFF
.,TRBJ2-1,TRBV7-2,TRBD2,TGTGCCAGCAGCTTAACCTCTAGCGGGGGGAATTACAATGAGCAGTTCTTC,CASSLTSSGGNYNEQFF
.,TRBJ2-3,TRBV29-1,TRBD2,TGCAGCGTTGTATCGCGGGGGAGCACAGATACGCAGTATTTT,CSVVSRGSTDTQYF
.,TRBJ1-6,TRBV28,TRBD1,TGTGCCAGCAGTTTAACGCAGGGGGATAATTCACCCCTCCACTTT,CASSLTQGDNSPLHF
.,TRBJ2-7,TRBV5-6,.,TGTGCCAGCAGCTTGGCCTGGCTGGGCGCTTACGAGCAGTACTTC,CASSLAWLGAYEQYF
.,TRBJ2-2,TRBV6-4,TRBD2,TGTGCCAGCAGTGAAGGAGCGGGGATAAACACCGGGGAGCTGTTTTTT,CASSEGAGINTGELFF
few,TRBJ2-7,TRBV6-1,.,TGTGCCAGCACCTGGACAGAATCCTACGAGCAGTACTTC,CASTWTESYEQYF
.,TRBJ1-1,TRBV10-3,.,TGTGCCATCAGTGAGTCGATGGTCGGGACTGTGAACACTGAAGCTTTCTTT,CAISESMVGTVNTEAFF
once,TRBJ1-5,TRBV28,.,TGTGCCAGCAGTTTAGCGAATCAGCCCCAGCATTTT,CASSLANQPQHF
.,TRBJ2-3,TRBV5-5,TRBD2,TGTGCCAGCAGCTTACAACTAGCGGGGACTAGCACAGATACGCAGTATTTT,CASSLQLAGTSTDTQYF
once,TRBJ1-3,TRBV30,.,TGTGCCTCGAAGGGGGTTACTGGAAACACCATATATTTT,CASKGVTGNTIYF
.,TRBJ2-1,TRBV2,.,TGTGCCATTCCAGGGTCCCCCCAACCCAATGAGCAGTTCTTC,CAIPGSPQPNEQFF
.,TRBJ2-3,TRBV4-3,TRBD2,TGCGCCAGCAGCCAAGATAGGTCGGGGGGAACAGATACGCAGTATTTT,CASSQDRSGGTDTQYF
.,TRBJ2-1,TRBV9,TRBD2,TGTGCCAGCAGCGCAGCGGGGGGGCCCTACAATGAGCAGTTCTTC,CASSAAGGPYNEQFF
.,TRBJ2-1,TRBV5-6,.,TGTGCCAGCAGCTGGGGTGGGGGCCACTACAATGAGCAGTTCTTC,CASSWGGGHYNEQFF
.,TRBJ2-2,TRBV12-5,.,TGTGCTAGCCGCAGTTCCACCGGGGAGCTGTTTTTT,CASRSSTGELFF
.,TRBJ2-7,TRBV7-9,.,TGTGCCAGCAGCTTAGTGTGGCAGGGCAGCCACGAGCAGTACTTC,CASSLVWQGSHEQYF
.,TRBJ1-2,TRBV7-8,.,TGTGCCAGCAGCCCCCGACGGGTTTTGGGTAACTATGGCTACACCTTC,CASSPRRVLGNYGYTF
.,TRBJ2-3,TRBV18,TRBD1,TGTGCCAGCTCACGGCAGGACAGGGGGATAGATACGCAGTATTTT,CASSRQDRGIDTQYF
.,TRBJ2-5,TRBV4-1,TRBD2,TGCGCCAGCAGCCAAGATCCCAGCGGGGTGACCCCAGAGACCCAGTACTTC,CASSQDPSGVTPETQYF
.,TRBJ1-5,TRBV4-3,TRBD1,TGCGCCAGCAGCCCTGGGACAGGTTGGGGTCAGCCCCAGCATTTT,CASSPGTGWGQPQHF
.,TRBJ1-1,TRBV6-5,.,TGTGCCAGCAGTCAACAAACAGGGTTTGGGGCTTTCTTT,CASSQQTGFGAFF
.,TRBJ1-6,TRBV10-3,TRBD1,TGTGCCATCTATCCAGGGGGGAATTCACCCCTCCACTTT,CAIYPGGNSPLHF
.,TRBJ1-5,TRBV25-1,TRBD1,TGTGCCAGCAGTCAGAGGGGACGGAGACAGGGGAGCAATCAGCCCCAGCATTTT,CASSQRGRRQGSNQPQHF
once,TRBJ2-7,TRBV25-1,TRBD2,TGTGCCACCAGGTCTAGCGGGCGCTACGAGCAGTACTTC,CATRSSGRYEQYF
.,TRBJ2-2,TRBV28,TRBD1,TGTGCCAGCAGTTCTAGGACAGGGGCCGGGGAGCTGTTTTTT,CASSSRTGAGELFF
.,TRBJ2-1,TRBV27,TRBD2,TGTGCCAGCAGTTCGCGGGGGGTCTCCTACAATGAGCAGTTCTTC,CASSSRGVSYNEQFF
.,TRBJ2-2,TRBV2,.,TGTGCCAGCAGTGACAGGACTACGAACACCGGGGAGCTGTTTTTT,CASSDRTTNTGELFF
.,TRBJ2-5,TRBV6-1,TRBD2,TGTGCCAGCAGAATGGGAGCGGGACTTCAAGAGACCCAGTACTTC,CASRMGAGLQETQYF
once,TRBJ2-4,TRBV5-4,.,TGTGCCAGCAGCTCCCTACAGGGAGTCGGGAACATTCAGTACTTC,CASSSLQGVGNIQYF
.,TRBJ2-3,TRBV14,.,TGTGCCAGCAGCCAAACGCAGGGAGGAACAGATACGCAGTATTTT,CASSQTQGGTDTQYF
.,TRBJ2-3,TRBV5-1,TRBD1,TGCGCCAGCATGGGGACAGGGGGAAGCACAGATACGCAGTATTTT,CASMGTGGSTDTQYF